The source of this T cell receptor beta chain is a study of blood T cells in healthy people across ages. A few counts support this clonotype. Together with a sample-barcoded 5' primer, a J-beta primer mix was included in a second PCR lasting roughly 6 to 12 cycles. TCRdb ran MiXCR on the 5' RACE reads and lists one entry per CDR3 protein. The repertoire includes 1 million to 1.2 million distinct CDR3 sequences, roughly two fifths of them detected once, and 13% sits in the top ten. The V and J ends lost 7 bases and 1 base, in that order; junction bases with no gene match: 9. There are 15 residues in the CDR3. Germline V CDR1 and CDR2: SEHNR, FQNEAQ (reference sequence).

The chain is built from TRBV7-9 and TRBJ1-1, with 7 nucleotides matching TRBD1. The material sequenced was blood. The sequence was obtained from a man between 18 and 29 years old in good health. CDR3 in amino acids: CASTRTGEGNTEAFF. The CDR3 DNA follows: TGTGCCAGCACCCGAACAGGGGAAGGGAACACTGAAGCTTTCTTT.